The rows below give T cell receptor beta chains drawn from one sample of a study of blood T cell repertoires in COVID-19. Profiling relied on immunoSEQ multiplex PCR, and the TCRdb table lists in-frame clones only, not all of them. The sample records under 300,000 clones, around 85% being singletons. Sequenced: peripheral blood. These receptors were collected from a woman aged 40 to 49 with active or convalescent COVID-19. CDR3s include the opening cysteine and the closing phenylalanine or tryptophan. The order of the fields is clone size, D gene, J gene, V gene, CDR3 protein, CDR3 DNA. A D gene is named only where the DNA matches it firmly. Not every row has a clone size; where given, it reads once, few, many or a size class.

clone size: .
D gene: TRBD2
J gene: TRBJ2-3
V gene: TRBV9
CDR3 protein: CASSAGYSGGAPPYTQYF
CDR3 DNA: TGTGCCAGCAGCGCGGGATATAGCGGGGGGGCCCCCCCCTATACGCAGTATTTT

clone size: .
D gene: .
J gene: TRBJ2-7
V gene: TRBV6-1
CDR3 protein: CASSEDYYYEQYF
CDR3 DNA: TGTGCCAGCAGTGAAGACTACTACTACGAGCAGTACTTC

clone size: .
D gene: .
J gene: TRBJ1-1
V gene: TRBV5-1
CDR3 protein: CASSLGRGATEAFF
CDR3 DNA: TGCGCCAGCAGCTTGGGGCGGGGGGCTACTGAAGCTTTCTTT

clone size: .
D gene: .
J gene: TRBJ1-5
V gene: TRBV2
CDR3 protein: CASSLYRDSNQPQHF
CDR3 DNA: TGTGCCAGCAGTTTATACAGGGATAGCAATCAGCCCCAGCATTTT

clone size: .
D gene: .
J gene: TRBJ2-3
V gene: TRBV5-1
CDR3 protein: CASSAQANTDTQYF
CDR3 DNA: TGCGCCAGCAGCGCCCAAGCGAACACAGATACGCAGTATTTT

clone size: .
D gene: .
J gene: TRBJ2-5
V gene: TRBV9
CDR3 protein: CASSVGSGEMETQYF
CDR3 DNA: TGTGCCAGCAGCGTAGGATCCGGGGAGATGGAGACCCAGTACTTC

clone size: .
D gene: .
J gene: TRBJ2-4
V gene: TRBV7-3
CDR3 protein: CASSVPKRSQGAPVWIQYF
CDR3 DNA: TGTGCCAGCAGCGTCCCGAAGAGGAGTCAGGGCGCGCCGGTATGGATTCAGTACTTC

clone size: .
D gene: .
J gene: TRBJ1-2
V gene: TRBV7-9
CDR3 protein: CASSSGAGNYGYTF
CDR3 DNA: TGTGCCAGCAGCAGCGGGGCAGGCAACTATGGCTACACCTTC

clone size: .
D gene: TRBD1
J gene: TRBJ2-1
V gene: TRBV7-3
CDR3 protein: CASSKGQSSYNEQFF
CDR3 DNA: TGTGCCAGCAGCAAGGGACAGAGCTCCTACAATGAGCAGTTCTTC

clone size: .
D gene: .
J gene: TRBJ2-2
V gene: TRBV29-1
CDR3 protein: CSVGLAANTGELFF
CDR3 DNA: TGCAGCGTTGGATTAGCGGCTAACACCGGGGAGCTGTTTTTT

clone size: .
D gene: TRBD1
J gene: TRBJ2-7
V gene: TRBV4-2
CDR3 protein: CASSQGTGVEQYF
CDR3 DNA: TGTGCCAGCAGCCAAGGAACAGGGGTCGAGCAGTACTTC

clone size: .
D gene: .
J gene: TRBJ1-2
V gene: TRBV11-2
CDR3 protein: CASSLEVEVSPYGYTF
CDR3 DNA: TGTGCCAGCAGCTTAGAGGTCGAGGTATCCCCCTATGGCTACACCTTC

clone size: once
D gene: .
J gene: TRBJ1-3
V gene: TRBV29-1
CDR3 protein: CSAKPGGGNTIYF
CDR3 DNA: TGCAGCGCCAAGCCCGGGGGTGGAAACACCATATATTTT

clone size: .
D gene: .
J gene: TRBJ1-2
V gene: TRBV6-5
CDR3 protein: CASRRQPDANYGYTF
CDR3 DNA: TGTGCCAGCAGGCGACAGCCAGATGCCAACTATGGCTACACCTTC

clone size: once
D gene: TRBD1
J gene: TRBJ1-4
V gene: TRBV4-1
CDR3 protein: CASSQLTGGRNEKLFF
CDR3 DNA: TGCGCCAGCAGCCAGCTAACAGGGGGGCGGAATGAAAAACTGTTTTTT

clone size: .
D gene: TRBD1
J gene: TRBJ1-2
V gene: TRBV6-5
CDR3 protein: CASSIYRGLNYGYTF
CDR3 DNA: TGTGCCAGCAGTATTTACAGGGGGCTTAACTATGGCTACACCTTC

clone size: .
D gene: TRBD1
J gene: TRBJ2-3
V gene: TRBV9
CDR3 protein: CASSFRQGAVTDTQYF
CDR3 DNA: TGTGCCAGCAGCTTCAGACAGGGGGCGGTCACAGATACGCAGTATTTT

clone size: .
D gene: TRBD1
J gene: TRBJ1-5
V gene: TRBV5-6
CDR3 protein: CASSLFRQGAVNQPQHF
CDR3 DNA: TGTGCCAGCAGCTTATTCCGACAGGGTGCAGTCAATCAGCCCCAGCATTTT

clone size: .
D gene: TRBD1
J gene: TRBJ1-1
V gene: TRBV19
CDR3 protein: CASTRDRGYTEAFF
CDR3 DNA: TGTGCCAGTACGAGGGACAGGGGGTACACTGAAGCTTTCTTT

clone size: .
D gene: .
J gene: TRBJ1-1
V gene: TRBV6-1
CDR3 protein: CASSESFLGGTEAFF
CDR3 DNA: TGTGCCAGCAGTGAGAGTTTTCTGGGGGGGACTGAAGCTTTCTTT

clone size: .
D gene: .
J gene: TRBJ2-1
V gene: TRBV6-1
CDR3 protein: CASSEARLNGDEQFF
CDR3 DNA: TGTGCCAGCAGTGAAGCCAGGCTCAACGGGGATGAGCAGTTCTTC

clone size: .
D gene: .
J gene: TRBJ2-5
V gene: TRBV7-9
CDR3 protein: CASSHRMDWSQETQYF
CDR3 DNA: TGTGCCAGCAGCCACCGGATGGACTGGTCCCAAGAGACCCAGTACTTC

clone size: .
D gene: TRBD1
J gene: TRBJ1-1
V gene: TRBV28
CDR3 protein: CASSPGTDEQAFF
CDR3 DNA: TGTGCCAGCAGTCCAGGGACAGATGAACAGGCTTTCTTT

clone size: .
D gene: .
J gene: TRBJ1-3
V gene: TRBV5-4
CDR3 protein: CASSLGRTVSGNTIYF
CDR3 DNA: TGTGCCAGCAGCTTAGGGCGGACAGTCTCTGGAAACACCATATATTTT

clone size: .
D gene: .
J gene: TRBJ1-1
V gene: TRBV7-9
CDR3 protein: CASRPGEGNTEAFF
CDR3 DNA: TGTGCCAGCAGACCAGGGGAGGGGAACACTGAAGCTTTCTTT

clone size: .
D gene: TRBD1
J gene: TRBJ2-5
V gene: TRBV30
CDR3 protein: CAWAPGTGTEETQYF
CDR3 DNA: TGTGCCTGGGCGCCTGGGACAGGGACTGAAGAGACCCAGTACTTC

clone size: .
D gene: TRBD1
J gene: TRBJ1-4
V gene: TRBV5-1
CDR3 protein: CASSRTGGDEKLFF
CDR3 DNA: TGCGCCAGCAGCCGGACAGGGGGCGACGAAAAACTGTTTTTT

clone size: .
D gene: TRBD1
J gene: TRBJ1-5
V gene: TRBV19
CDR3 protein: CASSYLQGGNQPQHF
CDR3 DNA: TGTGCCAGTAGTTATTTACAGGGGGGCAATCAGCCCCAGCATTTT

clone size: once
D gene: TRBD2
J gene: TRBJ2-1
V gene: TRBV5-1
CDR3 protein: CASSFTSGGERISYNEQFF
CDR3 DNA: TGCGCCAGCAGCTTTACCAGCGGGGGGGAAAGAATCTCCTACAATGAGCAGTTCTTC

clone size: .
D gene: .
J gene: TRBJ2-7
V gene: TRBV4-2
CDR3 protein: CASSLGLPSYEQYF
CDR3 DNA: TGTGCCAGCAGCCTCGGACTACCTTCCTACGAGCAGTACTTC

clone size: .
D gene: .
J gene: TRBJ1-1
V gene: TRBV12-5
CDR3 protein: CASGLGWGVNTEAFF
CDR3 DNA: TGTGCTAGTGGTTTGGGTTGGGGCGTGAACACTGAAGCTTTCTTT

clone size: .
D gene: .
J gene: TRBJ2-5
V gene: TRBV10-3
CDR3 protein: CATRQKPQETQYF
CDR3 DNA: TGTGCCACACGACAGAAGCCGCAAGAGACCCAGTACTTC

clone size: .
D gene: TRBD1
J gene: TRBJ1-2
V gene: TRBV18
CDR3 protein: CASSVSSNDRVFGYTF
CDR3 DNA: TGTGCCAGCTCAGTGTCCTCTAACGACAGGGTTTTTGGCTACACCTTC

clone size: many
D gene: .
J gene: TRBJ2-2
V gene: TRBV9
CDR3 protein: CASSVRTENTGELFF
CDR3 DNA: TGTGCCAGCAGCGTTAGGACAGAGAACACCGGGGAGCTGTTTTTT

clone size: .
D gene: .
J gene: TRBJ2-5
V gene: TRBV7-8
CDR3 protein: CASSSLGGQETQYF
CDR3 DNA: TGTGCCAGCAGCTCCTTAGGGGGCCAAGAGACCCAGTACTTC

clone size: .
D gene: TRBD1
J gene: TRBJ2-2
V gene: TRBV10-1
CDR3 protein: CASSESGWTGSGTGELFF
CDR3 DNA: TGCGCCAGCAGTGAGTCGGGTTGGACAGGGAGCGGCACCGGGGAGCTGTTTTTT

clone size: .
D gene: TRBD1
J gene: TRBJ1-4
V gene: TRBV28
CDR3 protein: CASISPGQGKEKLFF
CDR3 DNA: TGTGCCAGCATCTCGCCGGGACAGGGGAAAGAAAAACTGTTTTTT

clone size: many
D gene: .
J gene: TRBJ2-3
V gene: TRBV28
CDR3 protein: CASSFERTEGTDTQYF
CDR3 DNA: TGTGCCAGCAGTTTTGAAAGGACAGAAGGCACAGATACGCAGTATTTT

clone size: once
D gene: .
J gene: TRBJ1-5
V gene: TRBV6-6
CDR3 protein: CASSSTAGGSNQPQHF
CDR3 DNA: TGTGCCAGCAGTTCGACAGCGGGGGGGAGCAATCAGCCCCAGCATTTT

clone size: .
D gene: .
J gene: TRBJ1-4
V gene: TRBV18
CDR3 protein: CASSSAGGSEKLFF
CDR3 DNA: TGTGCCAGCTCATCAGCCGGGGGTAGTGAAAAACTGTTTTTT

clone size: .
D gene: .
J gene: TRBJ1-1
V gene: TRBV28
CDR3 protein: CASSLRQRQAFF
CDR3 DNA: TGTGCCAGCAGTTTAAGACAGCGTCAAGCTTTCTTT

clone size: .
D gene: .
J gene: TRBJ2-6
V gene: TRBV9
CDR3 protein: CASSVQGTGANVLTF
CDR3 DNA: TGTGCCAGCAGCGTCCAGGGAACTGGGGCCAACGTCCTGACTTTC

clone size: few
D gene: .
J gene: TRBJ2-3
V gene: TRBV11-3
CDR3 protein: CASSLGGRQDNTQYF
CDR3 DNA: TGTGCCAGCAGCTTAGGGGGGCGGCAGGACAATACGCAGTATTTT

clone size: .
D gene: .
J gene: TRBJ1-2
V gene: TRBV28
CDR3 protein: CASSSPGKDLIGGYTF
CDR3 DNA: TGTGCCAGCAGTTCGCCAGGGAAGGATCTCATCGGTGGCTACACCTTC

clone size: .
D gene: TRBD1
J gene: TRBJ1-5
V gene: TRBV11-2
CDR3 protein: CASSLGQGPFDPQHF
CDR3 DNA: TGTGCCAGCAGCTTGGGACAGGGCCCTTTCGATCCCCAGCATTTT

clone size: .
D gene: .
J gene: TRBJ1-1
V gene: TRBV6-1
CDR3 protein: CASSEPRLYTEAFF
CDR3 DNA: TGTGCCAGCAGTGAACCCCGTTTATACACTGAAGCTTTCTTT

clone size: .
D gene: .
J gene: TRBJ2-1
V gene: TRBV6-4
CDR3 protein: CASSDGQGGNEQFF
CDR3 DNA: TGTGCCAGCAGTGACGGGCAGGGGGGCAATGAGCAGTTCTTC

clone size: .
D gene: TRBD1
J gene: TRBJ1-4
V gene: TRBV2
CDR3 protein: CASSRTGTNEKLFF
CDR3 DNA: TGTGCCAGCAGTAGGACAGGGACTAATGAAAAACTGTTTTTT

clone size: few
D gene: TRBD1
J gene: TRBJ1-2
V gene: TRBV28
CDR3 protein: CASTGADWGYTF
CDR3 DNA: TGTGCCAGTACAGGGGCGGATTGGGGCTACACCTTC

clone size: .
D gene: TRBD1
J gene: TRBJ2-7
V gene: TRBV5-5
CDR3 protein: CASSPRTGAYEQYF
CDR3 DNA: TGTGCCAGCAGCCCGAGGACAGGGGCCTACGAGCAGTACTTC

clone size: .
D gene: TRBD1
J gene: TRBJ1-2
V gene: TRBV5-4
CDR3 protein: CATGQGAAGYTF
CDR3 DNA: TGTGCCACCGGACAGGGGGCAGCAGGCTACACCTTC

clone size: .
D gene: .
J gene: TRBJ1-4
V gene: TRBV7-2
CDR3 protein: CASSFGGSEKLFF
CDR3 DNA: TGTGCCAGCAGCTTCGGCGGGAGTGAAAAACTGTTTTTT